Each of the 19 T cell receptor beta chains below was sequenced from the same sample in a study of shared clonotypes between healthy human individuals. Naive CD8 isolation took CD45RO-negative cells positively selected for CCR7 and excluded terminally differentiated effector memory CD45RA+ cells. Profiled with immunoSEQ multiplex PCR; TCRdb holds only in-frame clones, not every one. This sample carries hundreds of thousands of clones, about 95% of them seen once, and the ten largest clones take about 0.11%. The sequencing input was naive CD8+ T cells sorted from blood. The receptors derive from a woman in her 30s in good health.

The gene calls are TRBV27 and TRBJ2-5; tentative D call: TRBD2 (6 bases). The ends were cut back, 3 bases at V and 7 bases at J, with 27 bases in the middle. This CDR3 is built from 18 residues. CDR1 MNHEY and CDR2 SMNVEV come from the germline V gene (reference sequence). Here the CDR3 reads CASSFIGLSGYMGGTQYF. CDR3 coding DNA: TGTGCCAGCAGTTTCATCGGTTTGTCTGGATATATGGGGGGGACCCAGTACTTC.

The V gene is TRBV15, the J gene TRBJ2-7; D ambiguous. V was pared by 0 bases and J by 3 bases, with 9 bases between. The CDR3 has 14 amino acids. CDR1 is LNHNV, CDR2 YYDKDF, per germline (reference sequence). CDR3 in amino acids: CATSRDGPHYEQYF. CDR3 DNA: TGTGCCACCAGCAGAGATGGTCCTCACTACGAGCAGTACTTC.

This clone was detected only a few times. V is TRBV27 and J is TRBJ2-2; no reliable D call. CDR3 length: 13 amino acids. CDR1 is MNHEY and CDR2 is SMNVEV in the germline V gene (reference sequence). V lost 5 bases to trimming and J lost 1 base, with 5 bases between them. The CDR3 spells CASSPENTGELFF. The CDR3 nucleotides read TGTGCCAGCAGTCCTGAGAACACCGGGGAGCTGTTTTTT.

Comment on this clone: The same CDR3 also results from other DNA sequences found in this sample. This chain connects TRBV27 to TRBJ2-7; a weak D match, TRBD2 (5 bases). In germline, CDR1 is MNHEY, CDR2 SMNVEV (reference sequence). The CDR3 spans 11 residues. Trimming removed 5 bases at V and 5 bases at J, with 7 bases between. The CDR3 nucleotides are TGTGCCAGCAGTCTCGGGGACGAGCAGTACTTC. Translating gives CASSLGDEQYF.

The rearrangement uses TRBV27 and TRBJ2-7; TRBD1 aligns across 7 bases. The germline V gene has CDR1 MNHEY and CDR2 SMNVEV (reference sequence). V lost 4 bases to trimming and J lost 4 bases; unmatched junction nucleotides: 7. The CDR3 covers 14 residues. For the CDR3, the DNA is TGTGCCAGCAGTTGGACAGGTTCAGCTTACGAGCAGTACTTC. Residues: CASSWTGSAYEQYF.

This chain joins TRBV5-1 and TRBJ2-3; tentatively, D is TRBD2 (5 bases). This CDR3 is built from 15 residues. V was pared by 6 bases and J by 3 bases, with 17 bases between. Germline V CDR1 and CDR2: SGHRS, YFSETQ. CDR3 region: CASTMATSWTDTQYF. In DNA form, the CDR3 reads TGCGCCAGCACGATGGCTACTAGTTGGACAGATACGCAGTATTTT.

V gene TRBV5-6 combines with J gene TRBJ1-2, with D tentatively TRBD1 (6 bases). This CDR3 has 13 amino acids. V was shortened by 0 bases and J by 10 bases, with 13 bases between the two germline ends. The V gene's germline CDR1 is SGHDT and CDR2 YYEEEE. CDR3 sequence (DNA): TGTGCCAGCAGCTTGGGGACAGCCTTCTTCTACACCTTC. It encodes CASSLGTAFFYTF.

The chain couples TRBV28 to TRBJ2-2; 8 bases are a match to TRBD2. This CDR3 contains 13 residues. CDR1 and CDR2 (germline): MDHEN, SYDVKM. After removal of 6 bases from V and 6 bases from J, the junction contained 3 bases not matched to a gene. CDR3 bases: TGTGCCAGCAGCAGCGGGGGCTCCGGGGAGCTGTTTTTT. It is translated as CASSSGGSGELFF.

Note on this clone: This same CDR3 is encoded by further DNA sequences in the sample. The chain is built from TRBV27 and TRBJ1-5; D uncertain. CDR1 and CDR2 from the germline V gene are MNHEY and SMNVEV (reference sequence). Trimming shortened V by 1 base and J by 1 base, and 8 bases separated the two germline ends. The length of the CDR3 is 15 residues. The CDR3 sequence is CASSLYAASNQPQHF. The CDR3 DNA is TGTGCCAGCAGTTTATACGCGGCCAGCAATCAGCCCCAGCATTTT.

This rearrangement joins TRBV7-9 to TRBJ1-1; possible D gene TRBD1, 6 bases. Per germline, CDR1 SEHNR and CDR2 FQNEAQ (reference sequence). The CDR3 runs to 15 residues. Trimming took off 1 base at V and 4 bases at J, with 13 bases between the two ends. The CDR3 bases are TGTGCCAGCAGCTTAGTGGGGGGGGCTACCACTGAAGCTTTCTTT. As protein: CASSLVGGATTEAFF.

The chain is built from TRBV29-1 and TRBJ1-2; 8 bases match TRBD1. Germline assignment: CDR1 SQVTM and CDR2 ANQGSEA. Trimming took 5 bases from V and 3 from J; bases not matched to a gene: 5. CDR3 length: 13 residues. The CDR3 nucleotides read TGCAGCGTTTGGACAGGGAGGGACTATGGCTACACCTTC. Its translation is CSVWTGRDYGYTF.

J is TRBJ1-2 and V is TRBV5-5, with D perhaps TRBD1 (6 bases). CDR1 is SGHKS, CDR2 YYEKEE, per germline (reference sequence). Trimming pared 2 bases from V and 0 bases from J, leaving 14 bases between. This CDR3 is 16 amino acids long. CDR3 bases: TGTGCCAGCAGCTTTTTCCGGACAGCTCCTAACTATGGCTACACCTTC. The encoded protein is CASSFFRTAPNYGYTF.

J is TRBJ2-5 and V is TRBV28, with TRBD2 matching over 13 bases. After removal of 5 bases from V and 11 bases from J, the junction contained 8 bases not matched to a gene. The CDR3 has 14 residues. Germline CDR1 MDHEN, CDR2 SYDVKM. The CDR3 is CASSKSGTSGEQYF. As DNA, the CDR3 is TGTGCCAGCAGTAAATCCGGGACTAGCGGGGAGCAGTACTTC.

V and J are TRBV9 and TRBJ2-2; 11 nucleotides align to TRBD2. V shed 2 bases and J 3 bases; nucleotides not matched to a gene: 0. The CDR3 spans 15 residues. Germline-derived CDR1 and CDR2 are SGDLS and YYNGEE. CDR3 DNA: TGTGCCAGCAGCGTTAGCGGGAGGGACACCGGGGAGCTGTTTTTT. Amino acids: CASSVSGRDTGELFF.

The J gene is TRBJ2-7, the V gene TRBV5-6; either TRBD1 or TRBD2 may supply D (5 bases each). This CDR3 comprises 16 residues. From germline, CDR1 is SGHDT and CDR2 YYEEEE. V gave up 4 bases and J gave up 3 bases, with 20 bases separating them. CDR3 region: CASSLLNRGENYEQYF. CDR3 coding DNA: TGTGCCAGCAGCCTCCTCAATAGAGGGGAGAACTACGAGCAGTACTTC.

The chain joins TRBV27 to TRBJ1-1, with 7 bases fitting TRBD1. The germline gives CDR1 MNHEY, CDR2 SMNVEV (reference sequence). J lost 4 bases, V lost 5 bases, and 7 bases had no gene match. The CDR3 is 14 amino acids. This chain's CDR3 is CASSNFRGGTEAFF. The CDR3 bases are TGTGCCAGCAGTAACTTCAGGGGGGGCACTGAAGCTTTCTTT.

This chain's CDR3 is CASGQREGYEQYF. In DNA, the CDR3 is TGTGCCAGCGGGCAACGGGAGGGGTACGAGCAGTACTTC. The chain has TRBV28 and TRBJ2-7; TRBD2 aligns across 8 bases. Germline V gene sequence: CDR1 MDHEN, CDR2 SYDVKM. V lost 8 bases to trimming and J lost 4 bases; unmatched junction nucleotides: 7. This CDR3 contains 13 residues.

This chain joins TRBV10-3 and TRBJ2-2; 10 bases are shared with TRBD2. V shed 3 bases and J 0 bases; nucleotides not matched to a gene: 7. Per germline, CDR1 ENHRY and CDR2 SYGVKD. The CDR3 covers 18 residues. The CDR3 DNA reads TGTGCCATCAGTGATCACGGAGCGGGAGGGCCGAACACCGGGGAGCTGTTTTTT. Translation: CAISDHGAGGPNTGELFF.

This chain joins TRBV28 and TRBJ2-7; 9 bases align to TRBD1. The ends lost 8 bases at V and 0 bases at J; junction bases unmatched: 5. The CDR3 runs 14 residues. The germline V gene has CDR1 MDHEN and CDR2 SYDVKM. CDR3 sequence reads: CASSGTGYSYEQYF. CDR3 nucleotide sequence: TGTGCCAGCTCCGGGACAGGGTACTCCTACGAGCAGTACTTC.